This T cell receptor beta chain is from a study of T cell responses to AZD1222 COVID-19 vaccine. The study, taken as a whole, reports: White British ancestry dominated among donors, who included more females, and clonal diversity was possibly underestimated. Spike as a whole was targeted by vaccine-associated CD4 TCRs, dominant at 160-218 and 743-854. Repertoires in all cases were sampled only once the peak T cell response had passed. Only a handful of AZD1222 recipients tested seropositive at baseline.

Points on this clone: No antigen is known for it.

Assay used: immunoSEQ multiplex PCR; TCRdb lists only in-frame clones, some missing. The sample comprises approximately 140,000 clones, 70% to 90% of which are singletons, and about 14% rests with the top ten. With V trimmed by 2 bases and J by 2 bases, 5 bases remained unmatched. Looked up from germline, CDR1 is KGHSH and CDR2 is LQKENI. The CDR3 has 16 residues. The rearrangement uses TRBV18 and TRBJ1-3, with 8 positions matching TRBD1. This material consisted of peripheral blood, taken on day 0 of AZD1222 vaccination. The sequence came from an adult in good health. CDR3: CASSPTGTGAGNTIYF. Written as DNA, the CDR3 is TGTGCCAGCTCACCAACCGGGACAGGCGCTGGAAACACCATATATTTT. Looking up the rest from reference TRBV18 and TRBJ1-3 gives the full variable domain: NAGVMQNPRHLVRRRGQEARLRCSPMKGHSHVYWYRQLPEEGLKFMVYLQKENIIDESGMPKERFSAEFPKEGPSILRIQQVVRGDSAAYFCASSPTGTGAGNTIYFGEGSWLTVV.